There are a few counts of the clone carrying this T cell receptor beta chain. A junction end diverges from the germline sequence, so it may reflect a read error. Described time point: newly diagnosed GD, antithyroid drugs for less than 3 months. RNA from PBMCs was the source of the TCR library. This entry belongs to a study of regulatory T cells in long-lasting Graves disease. CDR3 length: 13 amino acids. Germline V gives CDR1 SGHDT, CDR2 YYEEEE. According to the study, TCR beta libraries were built with iRepertoire HTBI primers and CDR3-region Arm-PCR. In the original analysis: Among the samples, around 60 TRBV and approximately 13 TRBJ segments were identified. TCRdb reprocessed the multiplex PCR reads via MiXCR and lists one record per CDR3 protein. The V and J calls were not made by the authors but by TCRdb's processing. The sample lists about 320,000 distinct CDR3 sequences, 15% to 20% occurring once.

The sequence derives from a female donor with Graves disease. This material consisted of peripheral blood mononuclear cells (PBMCs), taken at new diagnosis, from a patient treated with antithyroid drugs. The chain links TRBV5-6 to TRBJ1-2, with unresolved D. The CDR3 sequence is CASSNQAKYGYTF. For the CDR3, the DNA is TGTGCCAGCAGCAATCAGGCTAAATATGGCTACACCTTC.